This TCR beta chain was identified in a study of T cell repertoires in cytomegalovirus infection. Study summary: Epitope selection comprised recently identified HLA-C-restricted CMV epitopes and well-studied HLA-B-restricted CMV epitopes. Public TCR beta signatures were indicative of both CMV infection and a matching HLA type.

Using its own MiXCR run on the reads, TCRdb lists one record per CDR3 protein. Found here are approximately 990,000 distinct CDR3 sequences, roughly 31% of them singletons; the top ten hold 11% to 15%. The study, taken as a whole, reports: The ex vivo response was dominated by HLA-C-restricted CMV-specific TCR beta clonotypes. CMV carriers having the relevant HLA were flagged by cumulative public TCR beta family frequency.

Worth noting for this clonotype: The antigen is unknown.

CDR1 and CDR2 (germline): LNHDA, SQIVND (reference sequence). The CDR3 has 13 amino acids. Trimming stripped 10 bases from V and 1 base from J, with 13 bases between. The source of this sequence is a human donor in good health (CMV status not recorded). Some clones in this sample may be carry-over from other donors' samples. The V call is TRBV19, the J call TRBJ1-2, with D possibly TRBD1 on 5 matching bases. The sample was cultured CD8+ T cells from PBMCs, taken from culture after CMV antigen stimulation. CDR3 sequence (DNA): TGTGCCACCGGGGCAGAGAGTAACTATGGCTACACCTTC. Amino acids: CATGAESNYGYTF.